Reported below is one T cell receptor beta chain. Its specificity is not known. The data are from a study of regulatory T cells in long-lasting Graves disease. Overall study context: A definition of persistent Graves' disease required over 5 years of antithyroid drugs plus positive TSH receptor antibodies.

Arm-PCR with iRepertoire HTBI primers amplified the CDR3 regions for these TCR beta libraries. TCRdb independently ran MiXCR on the multiplex PCR reads; one entry per CDR3 protein. The data hold 350,000 to 500,000 distinct CDR3 sequences, with 20% to 25% observed a single time. V gave up 5 bases and J gave up 3 bases, with 16 bases separating them. Per the germline V gene, CDR1 is MNHEY and CDR2 is SMNVEV (reference sequence). The CDR3 sequence is 15 residues long. Time point: persistent/refractory GD, antithyroid drugs over 5 years with positive TRAb. Isolated PBMC RNA provided the starting material for the TCR library. EDTA tubes were used for drawing around 9 milliliters of peripheral blood. Findings of the study overall: There were preferences for TRBV28, TRBJ1-2 and TRBJ2-5 in persistent disease.

This clonotype was sampled from a female donor with Graves disease. This chain joins TRBV27 and TRBJ1-2; D is possibly TRBD1 (5 bases). The source material was peripheral blood mononuclear cells (PBMCs), sampled when the disease was refractory, from a patient treated with antithyroid drugs. The CDR3 nucleotides are TGTGCCAGCAGTGGGAAAAGGGGCGCTGACTATGGCTACACCTTC. It specifies CASSGKRGADYGYTF.